The rows below give T cell receptor beta chains drawn from one sample of a study of human versus mouse CDR3 diversity and MHC coevolution. The repertoire was sequenced with immunoSEQ multiplex PCR; TCRdb's copy has only in-frame clones and lacks some. The data hold 80,000 or so clones, with 85% to 95% observed a single time. The specimen sequenced was naive CD4+ T cells from blood. Source of these receptors: a person aged 30-69 years in good health. Both conserved end residues are trimmed from each CDR3. The order of the fields is J gene, V gene, CDR3 length, CDR3 protein.

TRBJ1-5,TRBV19,13,ASSIVGGANQPQH
TRBJ2-1,TRBV6-5,12,ASMRGAQYNEQF
TRBJ2-7,TRBV4-2,13,ASSQETSGGDEQY
TRBJ1-4,TRBV9,13,ASSVAPGLGEKLF
TRBJ2-3,TRBV5-1,14,ASSTSGQGAVDTQY
NA,TRBV19,14,ASSNIPGQGYGEQY
TRBJ2-2,TRBV15,13,ATSRDQDYTGELF
TRBJ2-5,TRBV10-2,14,ASSVGSGGPQETQY
TRBJ1-6,TRBV19,16,ASSIDGQTFSYNSPLH
TRBJ1-3,TRBV9,13,ASSVGAGSGNTIY
TRBJ1-1,TRBV28,11,ASTVTGAAEAF
TRBJ1-2,TRBV7-9,9,ASSRQGGYT
TRBJ1-2,TRBV5-6,12,ASSNPSVRAGYT
TRBJ2-7,TRBV5-1,16,ASSLGLRGSGVPDEQY
TRBJ2-5,TRBV11-3,13,ASSRPGTGPPKQY
TRBJ2-3,TRBV29-1,12,SVVEREGADTQY
TRBJ2-2,TRBV7-2,13,ASSLEAGRTGELF
TRBJ2-5,TRBV4-2,16,ASSQDPRLAGASMTQY
TRBJ2-1,TRBV2,14,ASSIQQGWTYNEQF
TRBJ1-5,TRBV7-9,13,ASSPIGVGNQPQH
TRBJ1-1,TRBV19,14,ASTLEGRLTNTEAF
TRBJ2-3,TRBV6-5,11,ASSYLYTDTQY
TRBJ2-5,TRBV9,12,ASSPGTRAETQY
TRBJ1-1,TRBV5-4,13,ASSPTAQGNTEAF
TRBJ2-1,TRBV6-6,12,ASARGEFDNEQF
TRBJ2-7,TRBV28,13,ASSLITAGETKQY
TRBJ2-7,TRBV7-2,12,ASSLGQGTYEQY
TRBJ2-3,TRBV7-2,13,ASSFSGDRGNTQY
TRBJ2-1,TRBV7-9,15,ASSVLAGANNYNEQF
TRBJ1-3,TRBV1,13,TSSHLKGAGNTIY
TRBJ1-5,TRBV18,15,ASSPLVTGQPNQPQH
NA,TRBV6-1,13,ASSRTVDRPYEQY
TRBJ1-2,TRBV29-1,13,SVDGPGQGASGYT
TRBJ1-3,TRBV6-5,12,ASSAGPGGNTIY
TRBJ2-7,TRBV5-6,15,ASSLPWGTSRTYEQY
TRBJ2-7,TRBV2,10,ASRPESYEQY
TRBJ1-2,TRBV11-2,12,ASSLAGGNYGYT
TRBJ2-3,TRBV7-2,12,ASSRDGLPPEQY
TRBJ1-2,TRBV5-4,16,ASRPEVFGTGNEDGYT
TRBJ2-1,TRBV7-2,10,ASSLNLYEQF
TRBJ2-7,TRBV19,12,ASTNREGTYEQY
TRBJ2-3,TRBV10-3,11,AITRDPRDTQY
TRBJ1-2,TRBV29-1,11,SVEVNRVRGYT